The T cell receptor (beta chain) described here comes from a study of blood T cell repertoires in COVID-19. Only in-frame clones appear in the TCRdb table, and some are missing; sequencing was by immunoSEQ multiplex PCR. The sample holds around 58,000 clones; approximately 87% are singletons and the top ten take 5.3%. In germline, CDR1 is SGHTA, CDR2 FQGNSA. V lost 1 base and J 4 bases, leaving 18 bases between the germline ends. The CDR3 length is 17 residues. Sample: peripheral blood. The chain is built from TRBV7-2 and TRBJ2-3; maybe TRBD2 (5 bases). The sequence came from a human donor in a cohort sampled during active COVID-19. Here the CDR3 reads CASSLDARVAGPDTQYF. The CDR3 bases are TGTGCCAGCAGCTTAGACGCGCGGGTGGCAGGCCCAGATACGCAGTATTTT. The whole variable domain, filled in from reference TRBV7-2 and TRBJ2-3, reads GAGVSQSPSNKVTEKGKDVELRCDPISGHTALYWYRQSLGQGLEFLIYFQGNSAPDKSGLPSDRFSAERTGGSVSTLTIQRTQQEDSAVYLCASSLDARVAGPDTQYFGPGTRLTVL.